This T cell receptor beta chain is drawn from a study of identical twins. Points from the study as a whole: Conclusions came from cross-sectional statistical analysis, not from following the same donors. Models predicted less out-of-frame TCR alpha sharing in monozygotic twins than was found. The presence of invariant MAIT and iNKT cells could partly confound analyses of zero-insertion sequences.

Template switching (which added a universal primer site) was used, and cDNA carried unique molecular identifiers. TCRdb fed the 5' RACE reads into MiXCR, producing one record per CDR3 protein. The sample holds roughly 700,000 distinct CDR3 sequences, 8.6% seen once. The V gene's germline CDR1 is MNHEY and CDR2 SVGAGI. With 2 bases removed from V and 8 bases from J, the gap between germline ends came to 18 bases. The CDR3 runs 15 residues. Of note for this clonotype: Antigen specificity is unknown.

The same data also went into a second study, on yellow fever vaccine responses in identical twins.

Sequencing used PBMCs. V and J are TRBV6-5 and TRBJ1-2; tentatively, D is TRBD1 (5 bases). The origin of this receptor is a woman aged 18-29 years in good health. CDR3 DNA sequence: TGTGCCAGCAGTTACAGGGCTCCGGAAGGGGAAGGCTACACCTTC. It yields the protein CASSYRAPEGEGYTF.